One sample yielded the 28 T cell receptor beta chains listed below, sequenced in a study of blood T cell repertoires in COVID-19. Method: immunoSEQ multiplex PCR; TCRdb's copy keeps in-frame clones and lacks some. The sample consists of approximately 330,000 clones, 90% of them appearing once. The sequenced sample consisted of peripheral blood. Receptors were obtained from a woman aged 40 to 55 with COVID-19, enrolled during active disease.

J is TRBJ2-1 and V is TRBV12-5; TRBD2 matches at 8 bases. The CDR3 spans 14 residues. Germline V gene lookup returns CDR1 LGHNT and CDR2 FRNRAP. Trimming removed 4 bases from V and 8 bases from J; junction bases left unmatched: 7. The DNA of the CDR3 is TGTGCTAGTGGTTCTAGCGGGCTTGCCGATGAGCAGTTCTTC. Its translation: CASGSSGLADEQFF.

J is TRBJ2-3 and V is TRBV6-1; TRBD2 agrees at 9 bases. V lost 4 bases, J lost 4 bases, and 9 bases stayed unmatched. This CDR3 spans 16 amino acids. The germline V gene has CDR1 MNHNS and CDR2 SASEGT. Here the CDR3 DNA reads TGTGCCAGCAGTGGCCCCGGGACTAGCCCGGCAGATACGCAGTATTTT. This translates into CASSGPGTSPADTQYF.

This sequence joins TRBV13 and TRBJ2-1; 7 nucleotides align to TRBD1. The CDR3 is 15 residues long. V was clipped by 2 bases and J by 6 bases; unmatched bases: 7. Germline V gene sequence: CDR1 PRHDT, CDR2 FYEKMQ (reference sequence). Here the CDR3 reads CASSLSRQGPNEQFF. DNA for the CDR3: TGTGCCAGCAGCTTATCGAGACAGGGCCCCAATGAGCAGTTCTTC.

The rearrangement joins TRBV7-8 to TRBJ1-3; possibly TRBD1 for D (5 bases). The V end was cut by 3 bases, the J end by 5 bases, with 35 bases between. CDR3 length equals 22 residues. Germline-derived CDR1 and CDR2 are SGHVS and FQNEAQ. For the CDR3, the DNA is TGTGCCAGCAGCTTTAGCGTTAGGACACCACAGGAGGGAAGCCGGGAAAGAAACACCATATATTTT. This codes for CASSFSVRTPQEGSRERNTIYF.

This clone was recorded once. The chain employs TRBV6-6 and TRBJ2-1, with a weak D call TRBD1 (5 bases). Trimming pared 6 bases from V and 7 bases from J, leaving 10 bases between. The germline V gene has CDR1 MNHNY and CDR2 SVGAGI (reference sequence). This CDR3 is built from 12 residues. The CDR3 protein is CASRNRYNEQFF. In DNA form, the CDR3 reads TGTGCCAGCAGGAACAGGTATAATGAGCAGTTCTTC.

The chain combines TRBV7-9 with TRBJ2-6, with D hard to call. V lost 3 bases, J lost 0 bases, and 6 bases lay in between. From germline, CDR1 is SEHNR and CDR2 FQNEAQ (reference sequence). This CDR3 has 15 amino acids. The CDR3, as DNA: TGTGCCAGCAGCTTCTCCAGCTCTGGGGCCAACGTCCTGACTTTC. Protein sequence: CASSFSSSGANVLTF.

CDR3 coding DNA: TGTGCCAGCAGTTTAGGCCGGGACAGTGAAGCTTTCTTT. It specifies CASSLGRDSEAFF. The chain couples TRBV12-3 or TRBV12-4 to TRBJ1-1; TRBD1 matches 7 bases. The V and J ends lost 1 base and 7 bases, in that order; junction bases with no gene match: 3. This CDR3 region has 13 residues.

This clone was picked up one time. The rearrangement links TRBV2 to TRBJ1-3, with 10 bases that match TRBD1. CDR1 and CDR2 from the germline V gene are SNHLY and FYNNEI. The CDR3 spans 17 residues. V dropped 5 bases and J dropped 1; count of bases not matched to a gene: 8. CDR3 DNA: TGTGCCAGCAGTCCTCCCGGGACAGGGGAATCTGGAAACACCATATATTTT. Its translation: CASSPPGTGESGNTIYF.

In this sample, this clone turned up a few times. The rearrangement uses TRBV28 and TRBJ1-5; D gene uncertain. Germline V gives CDR1 MDHEN, CDR2 SYDVKM. CDR3 size: 13 residues. V gave up 6 bases and J gave up 7 bases, with 13 bases separating them. CDR3 sequence: CASSPLLRQPQHF. The DNA for the CDR3 is TGTGCCAGCAGCCCGCTGCTACGGCAGCCCCAGCATTTT.

A single count supports this clone. This chain uses TRBV5-1 with TRBJ2-1; 8 bases match TRBD2. Trimming cost V 5 bases and J 15 bases; bases outside gene matches: 13. The CDR3 consists of 13 residues. The germline gives CDR1 SGHRS, CDR2 YFSETQ. DNA for the CDR3: TGCGCCAGCAGTCCCAATAGCGGGGCCCCAGGGTTCTTC. Amino acid sequence: CASSPNSGAPGFF. The full variable domain, in which reference TRBV5-1 and TRBJ2-1 provide the parts outside the CDR3, is KAGVTQTPRYLIKTRGQQVTLSCSPISGHRSVSWYQQTPGQGLQFLFEYFSETQRNKGNFPGRFSGRQFSNSRSEMNVSTLELGDSALYLCASSPNSGAPGFFGPGTRLTVL.

This chain links TRBV28 with TRBJ2-1; possible D gene TRBD2, 5 bases. The CDR3 totals 14 residues. Trimming shortened V by 6 bases and J by 2 bases, and 11 bases separated the two germline ends. Germline V gives CDR1 MDHEN, CDR2 SYDVKM. The CDR3 DNA follows: TGTGCCAGCAGCTTTAGAGGGACCTACAATGAGCAGTTCTTC. It encodes CASSFRGTYNEQFF.

The chain uses TRBV19 and TRBJ2-5; D may be TRBD1 (7 bases). Trimming took off 7 bases at V and 4 bases at J, with 13 bases between the two ends. Germline V gives CDR1 LNHDA, CDR2 SQIVND (reference sequence). The CDR3 covers 13 residues. The chain's CDR3 is CASKRQGGETQYF. The DNA for the CDR3 is TGTGCCAGTAAGAGACAGGGAGGAGAGACCCAGTACTTC.

The chain recombines TRBV28 with TRBJ2-1; the match to TRBD2 covers 9 bases. There are 11 residues in the CDR3. V lost 5 bases to trimming and J lost 12 bases; unmatched junction nucleotides: 2. Germline-derived CDR1 and CDR2 are MDHEN and SYDVKM. The chain's CDR3 is CASSLTSGQFF. CDR3 sequence (DNA): TGTGCCAGCAGTCTGACTAGCGGGCAGTTCTTC.

V is TRBV30 and J is TRBJ1-5; 7 nucleotides align to TRBD1. Germline V gene lookup returns CDR1 GTSNPN and CDR2 SVGIG (reference sequence). This CDR3 contains 16 residues. Trimming cost V 1 base and J 2 bases; bases outside gene matches: 8. CDR3 DNA: TGTGCCTGGAGTGGGAGAGGGGGCAGGCGCAATCAGCCCCAGCATTTT. Translation: CAWSGRGGRRNQPQHF.

Comment on this clone: Different DNA sequences within this sample yield the same CDR3. The rearrangement uses TRBV7-3 and TRBJ2-3; a possible D gene is TRBD2 (6 bases). CDR3 length: 15 amino acids. Trimming removed 5 bases at V and 0 bases at J, with 12 bases between. Germline values: CDR1 SGHTA, CDR2 FQGTGA. The CDR3 DNA reads TGTGCCAGCAGCAGAGCGGGCGGAAGCACAGATACGCAGTATTTT. Translating gives CASSRAGGSTDTQYF.

The J gene is TRBJ2-1, the V gene TRBV5-1; 12 positions agree with TRBD1. J lost 7 bases, V lost 6 bases, and 11 bases had no gene match. Per the germline V gene, CDR1 is SGHRS and CDR2 is YFSETQ. This CDR3 has 16 amino acids. The CDR3: CASTKDGTGGWNEQFF. Written as DNA, the CDR3 is TGCGCCAGCACGAAAGACGGGACAGGGGGCTGGAATGAGCAGTTCTTC.

The chain recombines TRBV29-1 with TRBJ2-2; the D is unclear. The CDR3 is 14 residues long. Trimming pared 4 bases from V and 0 bases from J, leaving 9 bases between. The germline CDR1 and CDR2 sequences are SQVTM and ANQGSEA. The CDR3 DNA sequence: TGCAGCGTTGGTCTCCCCTCGAACACCGGGGAGCTGTTTTTT. It specifies CSVGLPSNTGELFF.

The chain combines TRBV9 with TRBJ2-1; the match to TRBD2 covers 11 bases. CDR3 length: 17 amino acids. The trim removed 3 bases at V and 4 bases at J, leaving 9 bases unmatched. Looked up from germline, CDR1 is SGDLS and CDR2 is YYNGEE. This CDR3 reads CASSARLAGTSYNEQFF. As DNA, the CDR3 is TGTGCCAGCAGCGCGAGACTAGCGGGGACCTCTTACAATGAGCAGTTCTTC.

This chain links TRBV6-5 with TRBJ2-1; D is perhaps TRBD2 (6 bases). Trimming took off 4 bases at V and 6 bases at J, with 13 bases between the two ends. This CDR3 comprises 14 residues. Germline V gene lookup returns CDR1 MNHEY and CDR2 SVGAGI. DNA of the CDR3: TGTGCCAGCAGTTTGGGACTCTACACCAATGAGCAGTTCTTC. Its translation is CASSLGLYTNEQFF.

The gene calls are TRBV28 and TRBJ2-7; TRBD2 aligns across 8 bases. J gave up 5 bases and V 6 bases, and 9 bases lay outside the gene matches. The CDR3 runs 14 residues. In germline, CDR1 is MDHEN, CDR2 SYDVKM. The CDR3 spells CASSPGGDRDEQYF. The CDR3 DNA is TGTGCCAGCAGCCCCGGGGGGGATAGGGACGAGCAGTACTTC.

The chain recombines TRBV15 with TRBJ2-5, with a tentative D call TRBD2 (6 bases). Germline CDR1 LNHNV, CDR2 YYDKDF (reference sequence). V was pared by 3 bases and J by 5 bases, with 19 bases between. The CDR3 runs 16 residues. CDR3 coding DNA: TGTGCCACCAGCAGGACGGCCGGAGGGCGAGGTGAGACCCAGTACTTC. This encodes CATSRTAGGRGETQYF.

The CDR3 nucleotides read TGTGCCAGCAGCTTAGGCCCCCCGGGACAGGGGGGAGCTGAAGCTTTCTTT. Its protein is CASSLGPPGQGGAEAFF. The chain combines TRBV7-9 with TRBJ1-1; 11 bases are shared with TRBD1. The germline gives CDR1 SEHNR, CDR2 FQNEAQ (reference sequence). The CDR3 spans 17 residues. The V segment lost 1 base and the J segment 6 bases; nucleotides outside the gene matches: 10.

The rearrangement links TRBV3-1 (or the pseudogene TRBV3-2) to TRBJ2-7; 7 bases align to TRBD2. CDR1 is LGHDT and CDR2 is YNNKEL in the germline V gene (reference sequence). CDR3 length: 15 amino acids. V lost 1 base and J lost 5; bases outside the gene matches: 8. The CDR3 DNA reads TGTGCCAGCAGCCAAGTGGGCGGGAGCTTACACGAGCAGTACTTC. It specifies CASSQVGGSLHEQYF.

The gene calls are TRBV29-1 and TRBJ2-3; D perhaps matches TRBD1 (5 bases). Trimming left V 6 bases short and J 3 bases short, with 13 bases between. Germline CDR1 and CDR2: SQVTM and ANQGSEA. The CDR3 is made up of 13 amino acids. This CDR3 is CSVTVTGTDTQYF. The CDR3 DNA sequence: TGCAGCGTGACAGTGACTGGTACAGATACGCAGTATTTT.

The V call is TRBV7-9, the J call TRBJ2-1, with 9 bases identical to TRBD1. CDR1 SEHNR and CDR2 FQNEAQ come from the germline V gene (reference sequence). This CDR3 is 15 amino acids long. Trimming removed 1 base from V and 6 bases from J; junction bases left unmatched: 4. DNA for the CDR3: TGTGCCAGCAGCTTAGAAGGGACAGGGACCAATGAGCAGTTCTTC. It encodes CASSLEGTGTNEQFF.

With regard to this clone: This CDR3 is also generated by other DNA sequences in the sample. The chain couples TRBV7-9 to TRBJ2-7, with a possible D match to TRBD1 (6 bases). This CDR3 region has 11 residues. The ends were cut back, 5 bases at V and 7 bases at J, with 9 bases in the middle. In germline, CDR1 is SEHNR, CDR2 FQNEAQ (reference sequence). This CDR3 reads CASSPRGEQYF. CDR3 sequence (DNA): TGTGCCAGCAGCCCTAGGGGGGAGCAGTACTTC.

This clone was recorded only once. The chain is built from TRBV5-6 and TRBJ2-5; 10 bases align to TRBD1. The trim removed 4 bases at V and 2 bases at J, leaving 5 bases unmatched. Germline lookup yields CDR1 SGHDT and CDR2 YYEEEE. The CDR3 runs to 15 residues. The CDR3 region has the DNA TGTGCCAGCAGCAAGGAGGGACAGGGGCAAGAGACCCAGTACTTC. It codes for CASSKEGQGQETQYF.

The chain recombines TRBV7-9 with TRBJ2-3; TRBD1 agrees at 9 bases. The junction had 11 bases not matched to a gene; V was cut back by 2 bases and J by 5 bases. CDR3 length equals 17 residues. Germline V gene lookup returns CDR1 SEHNR and CDR2 FQNEAQ (reference sequence). The CDR3 reads CASSLSLGDRVRDTQYF. CDR3 DNA: TGTGCCAGCAGCTTAAGTTTGGGGGACAGGGTTAGAGATACGCAGTATTTT.